The 12 T cell receptor beta chains below were found in one sample sequenced in a study of Graves' ophthalmopathy and Graves' hyperthyroidism (dated by TCRdb to 2016 to 2019). This sample was sequenced with an Illumina HiSeq 2000. For repertoire sequencing, the TCR beta CDR3 regions were amplified from RNA transcripts. The first round of RT-PCR was done with HTBI primers and the Qiagen OneStep RT-PCR kit, and was followed by a second round of multiplex PCR, then size selection and purification. TCRdb's own reprocessing of the public reads used fastp at Q25 and MiXCR and kept productive beta chains. When rows share a CDR3 protein, they turn into one entry using the most common DNA and genes. The sample table lists about 550,000 distinct CDR3 sequences, about 35% of them with a count of one. About 4.6% of the sample is held by the ten biggest clonotypes. The sequenced material came from peripheral blood or thyroid tissue (not recorded which). The receptors were sampled from an adult man with Graves' hyperthyroidism.

A word on this clonotype: This is likely a read error, given that the CDR3 carries no conserved phenylalanine or tryptophan at its end. The chain employs TRBV9 and TRBJ2-2, with 9 positions matching TRBD1. After removal of 0 bases from V and 4 bases from J, the junction contained 4 bases not matched to a gene. CDR1 and CDR2 (germline): SGDLS, YYNGEE. The CDR3 runs to 16 residues. The CDR3 region is CASSVEDRGTTGELFV. In nucleotides, the CDR3 is TGTGCCAGCAGCGTAGAGGACAGGGGAACCACCGGGGAGCTGTTTGTT.

The chain joins TRBV7-9 to TRBJ2-2; D is ambiguous. The length of the CDR3 is 11 residues. V was shortened by 7 bases and J by 7 bases, with 7 bases between the two germline ends. The germline V gene has CDR1 SEHNR and CDR2 FQNEAQ (reference sequence). The CDR3 sequence: CASKGDGELFF. The CDR3 DNA reads TGTGCCAGCAAAGGTGACGGGGAGCTGTTTTTT.

This clonotype showed up just a few times. The CDR3 here is CASSHWDRDYEQYF. The CDR3 region has the DNA TGTGCCAGCAGCCATTGGGACAGGGACTACGAGCAGTACTTC. V is TRBV7-3 and J is TRBJ2-7; 9 bases fit TRBD1. The CDR3 spans 14 residues. V was clipped by 5 bases and J by 3 bases; unmatched bases: 5. The germline V gene encodes CDR1 SGHTA and CDR2 FQGTGA.

The chain recombines TRBV7-8 with TRBJ2-7; D remains ambiguous. The J call could be wrong; TRBJ2-1 is a better fit for the DNA end. Germline CDR1 reads SGHVS; CDR2 reads FQNEAQ. The CDR3 loop spans 13 amino acids. The CDR3 nucleotides are TGTGCCAGCAGCCCGCATGTGAACAATGAGCAGTTCTTC. It encodes CASSPHVNNEQFF.

The table lists this clonotype with many counts. This chain links TRBV7-6 with TRBJ2-7, with TRBD2 matching over 9 bases. Germline CDR1 SGHVS, CDR2 FNYEAQ. After removal of 0 bases from V and 5 bases from J, the junction contained 8 bases not matched to a gene. The CDR3 covers 16 residues. CDR3 DNA sequence: TGTGCCAGCAGCTTAGCGACTAGCGGCATTGGGGACGAGCAGTACTTC. This gives the protein CASSLATSGIGDEQYF.

As to this clonotype: A much more abundant neighbour one base away suggests this may be a read error. V is TRBV6-1 and J is TRBJ1-2, with D uncertain. The germline CDR1 and CDR2 sequences are MNHNS and SASEGT. This CDR3 comprises 11 residues. CDR3 nucleotides: TGTGCCACCCGACCTGACTATGACTACACCTTC. This translates into CATRPDYDYTF.

The chain is built from TRBV14 and TRBJ2-5; TRBD1 aligns across 9 bases. The CDR3 contains 14 residues. Germline CDR1 is SGHDN and CDR2 is FVKESK. The CDR3 sequence is CAGSRDRVEETQYF. The CDR3 DNA is TGTGCTGGAAGCCGGGACAGGGTGGAAGAGACCCAGTACTTC.

This clonotype was seen repeatedly, ten times or more. The chain couples TRBV12-3 or TRBV12-4 to TRBJ1-1; weak D call: TRBD1 (6 bases). With 0 bases removed from V and 7 bases from J, the gap between germline ends came to 12 bases. This CDR3 region has 14 residues. CDR3 in DNA: TGTGCCAGCAGTTTAGCGAGGGGGGGCGATGAAGCTTTCTTT. It is translated as CASSLARGGDEAFF.

This clonotype was seen repeatedly, ten times or more. The rearrangement uses TRBV6-5 and TRBJ1-5; the D gene is possibly TRBD1 (5 bases). The CDR3 is made up of 16 amino acids. Trimming left V 2 bases short and J 1 base short, with 12 bases between. Germline CDR1 and CDR2: MNHEY and SVGAGI. DNA of the CDR3: TGTGCCAGCAGTTACAGCGGATGGGGGAGCAATCAGCCCCAGCATTTT. Amino acid sequence: CASSYSGWGSNQPQHF.

This clonotype was counted ten times or more. The chain links TRBV7-8 to TRBJ2-7; TRBD1 aligns across 7 bases. CDR3 size: 15 residues. Germline-derived CDR1 and CDR2 are SGHVS and FQNEAQ. The V segment lost 1 base and the J segment 4 bases; nucleotides outside the gene matches: 7. The CDR3 DNA follows: TGTGCCAGCAGCTTAGTGACAGGGCGATTGTACGAGCAGTACTTC. As protein: CASSLVTGRLYEQYF.

This chain uses TRBV5-5 with TRBJ1-6; tentatively, D is TRBD1 (6 bases). This CDR3 comprises 14 residues. CDR1 is SGHKS and CDR2 is YYEKEE in the germline V gene (reference sequence). Trimming pared 7 bases from V and 10 bases from J, leaving 18 bases between. CDR3 loop: CASSPSQGLSPLHF. Here the CDR3 DNA reads TGTGCCAGCTCACCATCGCAGGGGCTGTCACCCCTCCACTTT.

This clonotype was detected only a few times. This chain joins TRBV11-2 and TRBJ1-2, with no clear D. The V gene's germline CDR1 is SGHAT and CDR2 FQNNGV. This CDR3 contains 15 residues. V was trimmed by 0 bases and J by 4 bases, leaving 12 bases between them. Here the CDR3 reads CASSLDSEGGYGYTF. The DNA of the CDR3 is TGTGCCAGCAGCTTAGATTCCGAGGGTGGCTATGGCTACACCTTC.